The clone carrying this T cell receptor beta chain was counted only a few times. Trimming took 7 bases from V and 2 from J, leaving 11 bases between them. The CDR3 sequence is 13 residues long. Germline lookup yields CDR1 PRHDT and CDR2 FYEKMQ (reference sequence). The data were obtained in a study of PD-1 blockade in mismatch repair-deficient tumors. About the study: All were previously treated, progressing patients with around eleven mismatch repair-deficient cancer types.

TCRdb keeps only in-frame clones here, not all; method: immunoSEQ multiplex PCR. The sample records 70,000 to 90,000 clones, 70% to 90% being singletons. The V gene is TRBV13, the J gene TRBJ2-5; the D is unclear. The TCR originated in an adult with mismatch repair-deficient cancer. The sample was peripheral blood, taken 44 weeks after starting pembrolizumab. For the CDR3, the DNA is TGTGCCAGCAACGAGAAAGGGCAAGAGACCCAGTACTTC. Translated: CASNEKGQETQYF.